This passage covers 26 T cell receptor beta chains from one sample sequenced in a study of tissue T cells after allogeneic stem cell transplantation. TCRdb keeps only in-frame clones here, not all; method: immunoSEQ multiplex PCR. The profile covers roughly 10,000 clones, with roughly 60% appearing a single time and roughly 9.6% taken by the ten largest. The specimen comprised tissue from the jejunum, sampled at autopsy. All receptors derive from a woman between 18 and 55 years old with breast cancer.

The V gene is TRBV30, the J gene TRBJ1-4; no reliable D call. Trimming took off 3 bases at V and 5 bases at J, with 13 bases between the two ends. From germline, CDR1 is GTSNPN and CDR2 SVGIG (reference sequence). This CDR3 has 14 amino acids. The CDR3 spells CAWSTPDLNEKLFF. The CDR3 region has the DNA TGTGCCTGGAGCACACCGGACCTAAATGAAAAACTGTTTTTT.

This clone appeared a single time. The chain has TRBV27 and TRBJ1-5, with 7 nucleotides matching TRBD1. Germline-derived CDR1 and CDR2 are MNHEY and SMNVEV (reference sequence). CDR3 length: 14 amino acids. V was pared by 6 bases and J by 6 bases, with 8 bases of the junction left unmatched. CDR3 in amino acids: CASSPGTVGQPQHF. CDR3 DNA: TGTGCCAGCAGCCCCGGGACAGTGGGTCAGCCCCAGCATTTT.

This chain connects TRBV24-1 to TRBJ2-6, with D unresolved. The CDR3 loop spans 13 amino acids. Trimming stripped 6 bases from V and 2 bases from J, with 4 bases between. Germline V gene data show CDR1 as KGHDR and CDR2 as SFDVKD. The CDR3 DNA reads as TGTGCCACCAGTCTCCCTGGGGCCAACGTCCTGACTTTC. Encoded protein: CATSLPGANVLTF.

The chain uses TRBV7-2 and TRBJ2-3; 9 positions match TRBD2. CDR1 is SGHTA and CDR2 is FQGNSA in the germline V gene. CDR3 size: 16 residues. Losses at the gene ends were 3 bases for V and 4 bases for J; bases not matched to a gene: 8. This CDR3 reads CASSFGASGVADTQYF. DNA for the CDR3: TGTGCCAGCAGCTTTGGGGCTAGCGGGGTCGCAGATACGCAGTATTTT. The full variable domain, in which reference TRBV7-2 and TRBJ2-3 provide the parts outside the CDR3, is GAGVSQSPSNKVTEKGKDVELRCDPISGHTALYWYRQSLGQGLEFLIYFQGNSAPDKSGLPSDRFSAERTGGSVSTLTIQRTQQEDSAVYLCASSFGASGVADTQYFGPGTRLTVL.

The gene calls are TRBV23-1 and TRBJ2-7; D call uncertain. TRBV23-1 is an ORF, with its function uncertain. This CDR3 has 17 residues. V was cut by 3 bases and J by 0 bases, with 18 bases left in between. The CDR3 nucleotides read TGCGCCAGCAGTCAGGGCGTTGACGGTTGCCTCTCCTACGAGCAGTACTTC. This gives the protein CASSQGVDGCLSYEQYF.

The table lists this clone with a few counts. A junction end diverges from the germline sequence, so it may reflect a read error. The chain joins TRBV7-7 to TRBJ2-3; TRBD2 might be the D (6 bases). The CDR3 contains 17 residues. Germline-derived CDR1 and CDR2 are SSHAT and FNYEAQ (reference sequence). This chain's CDR3 is CASSLAHSSDDTDTQYF. DNA of the CDR3: TGTGCTAGCAGCTTAGCTCATTCTAGCGATGACACAGATACGCAGTATTTT.

This clone is judged medium-sized. The chain combines TRBV6-6 with TRBJ2-7; 8 nucleotides match TRBD1. CDR1 and CDR2 (germline): MNHNY, SVGAGI (reference sequence). CDR3 length: 13 residues. The ends lost 6 bases at V and 4 bases at J; junction bases unmatched: 5. The CDR3 reads CASSFDRGYEQYF. The CDR3 bases are TGTGCCAGCAGCTTCGACAGGGGATACGAGCAGTACTTC.

CDR3 residues: CASSYRGTGLADEAFF. CDR3 nucleotide sequence: TGCGCCAGCAGCTATAGGGGGACAGGGCTAGCGGATGAAGCTTTCTTT. The V gene is TRBV5-1, the J gene TRBJ1-1, with 9 bases fitting TRBD1. V shed 3 bases and J 7 bases; nucleotides not matched to a gene: 13. CDR1 and CDR2 (germline): SGHRS, YFSETQ. CDR3 size: 16 residues.

The chain links TRBV18 to TRBJ1-5; D is uncertain. The CDR3 contains 14 residues. Trimming removed 0 bases at V and 3 bases at J, with 6 bases between. Germline V gives CDR1 KGHSH, CDR2 LQKENI. The chain's CDR3 is CASSPPRLNQPQHF. The CDR3 coding sequence is TGTGCCAGCTCACCACCGCGCCTCAATCAGCCCCAGCATTTT.

The chain links TRBV5-1 to TRBJ2-6; D is uncertain. CDR1 is SGHRS, CDR2 YFSETQ, per germline. The CDR3 covers 16 residues. Trimming pared 4 bases from V and 4 bases from J, leaving 15 bases between. CDR3 sequence (DNA): TGCGCCAGCAGCCCAGAGATTGGAGCAGGGGCCAACGTCCTGACTTTC. It is translated as CASSPEIGAGANVLTF.

The chain carries TRBV30 and TRBJ1-2; D call uncertain. The CDR3 has 12 residues. V dropped 7 bases and J dropped 8 bases, with 17 bases sitting between them. Germline CDR1 is GTSNPN and CDR2 is SVGIG (reference sequence). The CDR3 loop is CAYLYVNRGYTF. The CDR3 DNA reads TGTGCCTACCTCTACGTTAATCGAGGCTACACCTTC. Full variable domain (rest looked up from reference TRBV30 and TRBJ1-2): SQTIHQWPATLVQPVGSPLSLECTVEGTSNPNLYWYRQAAGRGLQLLFYSVGIGQISSEVPQNLSASRPQDRQFILSSKKLLLSDSGFYLCAYLYVNRGYTFGSGTRLTVV.

This clone has just a few counts. V gene TRBV5-1 combines with J gene TRBJ2-1; 12 bases align to TRBD2. V shed 4 bases and J 5 bases; nucleotides not matched to a gene: 7. Germline V CDR1 and CDR2: SGHRS, YFSETQ. The CDR3 loop spans 16 amino acids. The CDR3 DNA follows: TGCGCCAGCAGCCAAACTAGCGGGGGGCTCGACAATGAGCAGTTCTTC. This encodes CASSQTSGGLDNEQFF.

The CDR3 sequence: CSVGPPGHGGYTF. In nucleotides, the CDR3 is TGCAGCGTTGGGCCCCCCGGGCACGGCGGCTACACCTTC. The gene calls are TRBV29-1 and TRBJ1-2; no clear D. Trimming left V 4 bases short and J 8 bases short, with 17 bases between. Germline V gene data show CDR1 as SQVTM and CDR2 as ANQGSEA. This CDR3 spans 13 amino acids.

This clone was detected only once. The chain has TRBV5-6 and TRBJ2-7; 7 bases fit TRBD1. The J segment lost 2 bases and the V segment lost 3 bases, leaving 5 bases of the junction unmatched. Germline V gene lookup returns CDR1 SGHDT and CDR2 YYEEEE. This CDR3 spans 14 amino acids. This CDR3 is CASSSGTATYEQYF. The CDR3, as DNA: TGTGCCAGCAGCTCCGGGACAGCTACCTACGAGCAGTACTTC.

The chain combines TRBV3-1 (or the pseudogene TRBV3-2) with TRBJ1-2; perhaps TRBD1 as D (5 bases). V lost 1 base and J lost 8, with 17 bases in between. Germline V lookup: CDR1 LGHDT, CDR2 YNNKEL (reference sequence). CDR3 length: 15 residues. The chain's CDR3 is CASSQGRGSTPGYTF. In nucleotides, the CDR3 is TGTGCCAGCAGCCAAGGGAGGGGCTCCACGCCCGGCTACACCTTC.

This clone was picked up one time. The chain couples TRBV18 to TRBJ2-3; D is ambiguous. CDR3 length: 14 amino acids. V was shortened by 2 bases and J by 3 bases, with 9 bases between the two germline ends. CDR1 and CDR2 from the germline V gene are KGHSH and LQKENI. DNA for the CDR3: TGTGCCAGCTCACCAATTCTCCTAACAGATACGCAGTATTTT. Translating it yields CASSPILLTDTQYF.

J is TRBJ2-2 and V is TRBV6-2 or TRBV6-3, with TRBD2 matching over 7 bases. Unmatched junction bases numbered 14, after V lost 0 bases and J lost 16 bases. In germline, CDR1 is MNHEY, CDR2 SVGEGT. The CDR3 is 15 residues long. The CDR3 coding sequence is TGTGCCAGCAGTTACTCTTGGAGCGGGGAACGGGTGCAGTTTTTT. It translates to CASSYSWSGERVQFF.

The rearrangement joins TRBV5-5 to TRBJ2-3; D is possibly TRBD1 or TRBD2 (5 bases each). This CDR3 contains 16 residues. Trimming pared 0 bases from V and 6 bases from J, leaving 17 bases between. Per germline, CDR1 SGHKS and CDR2 YYEKEE (reference sequence). This CDR3 reads CASSLAGQGVSDTQYF. In DNA, the CDR3 is TGTGCCAGCAGCTTGGCCGGCCAGGGAGTATCGGATACGCAGTATTTT.

This clone appeared a few times. The J gene is TRBJ2-2, the V gene TRBV7-9; 11 bases fit TRBD2. With 6 bases clipped from V and 6 bases from J, the junction kept 6 bases outside the gene matches. Germline lookup yields CDR1 SEHNR and CDR2 FQNEAQ (reference sequence). The CDR3 runs 15 residues. CDR3 residues: CASRTSGRTAGELFF. The CDR3 DNA is TGTGCCAGCAGAACTAGCGGGAGAACGGCCGGGGAGCTGTTTTTT.

V is TRBV7-2 and J is TRBJ2-7, with 10 bases that match TRBD1. The CDR3 totals 16 residues. With V trimmed by 1 base and J by 4 bases, 7 bases remained unmatched. Germline lookup yields CDR1 SGHTA and CDR2 FQGNSA. The CDR3 reads CASSLGDRGLGYEQYF. The CDR3 region has the DNA TGTGCCAGCAGCTTAGGAGACAGGGGGCTCGGGTACGAGCAGTACTTC.

The chain is built from TRBV5-1 and TRBJ2-6; D remains ambiguous. CDR3 size: 16 residues. V was clipped by 4 bases and J by 2 bases, with 13 bases between them. Germline V gene sequence: CDR1 SGHRS, CDR2 YFSETQ. This CDR3 is CASSPPVATGANVLTF. CDR3 sequence (DNA): TGCGCCAGCAGCCCCCCAGTCGCGACTGGGGCCAACGTCCTGACTTTC. The entire variable domain, with the rest obtained from reference TRBV5-1 and TRBJ2-6, is as follows: KAGVTQTPRYLIKTRGQQVTLSCSPISGHRSVSWYQQTPGQGLQFLFEYFSETQRNKGNFPGRFSGRQFSNSRSEMNVSTLELGDSALYLCASSPPVATGANVLTFGAGSRLTVL.

This clone was seen only a few times. V and J are TRBV7-3 and TRBJ2-7; perhaps TRBD1 as D (5 bases). Trimming removed 5 bases from V and 2 bases from J, with 13 bases in between. This CDR3 contains 14 residues. The V gene's germline CDR1 is SGHTA and CDR2 FQGTGA. CDR3: CASSPWAGPYEQYF. Written as DNA, the CDR3 is TGTGCCAGCAGCCCATGGGCAGGGCCCTACGAGCAGTACTTC.

The chain joins TRBV29-1 to TRBJ2-1, with D perhaps TRBD2 (5 bases). V was trimmed by 6 bases and J by 4 bases, leaving 13 bases between them. Germline-derived CDR1 and CDR2 are SQVTM and ANQGSEA. This CDR3 region has 13 residues. CDR3 sequence: CSVRESEYNEQFF. The CDR3 nucleotides are TGCAGCGTAAGGGAGAGCGAGTACAATGAGCAGTTCTTC.

The rearrangement links TRBV4-1 to TRBJ1-2, with a possible D match to TRBD1 (6 bases). The CDR3 runs 15 residues. V was pared by 3 bases and J by 3 bases, with 14 bases between. The germline V gene encodes CDR1 MGHRA and CDR2 YSYEKL. The CDR3: CASSHVQRGDYGYTF. The CDR3 region has the DNA TGCGCCAGCAGCCACGTCCAGAGGGGGGACTATGGCTACACCTTC.

The chain recombines TRBV4-2 with TRBJ2-3, with TRBD2 matching 10 bases. The CDR3 loop spans 18 amino acids. V was clipped by 2 bases and J by 1 base; unmatched bases: 9. Germline lookup yields CDR1 LGHNA and CDR2 YNFKEQ. The CDR3 DNA reads as TGTGCCAGCAGCCAACTTGTTCGGACTAGCGGACGCACAGATACGCAGTATTTT. Amino acid sequence: CASSQLVRTSGRTDTQYF.

The rearrangement links TRBV5-6 to TRBJ1-3; TRBD1 might be the D (5 bases). The CDR3 is 15 amino acids. Trimming left V 0 bases short and J 3 bases short, with 10 bases between. Germline V gene lookup returns CDR1 SGHDT and CDR2 YYEEEE. The CDR3 region has the DNA TGTGCCAGCAGCTTGGGTGGGGCCGGTGGAAACACCATATATTTT. Protein product: CASSLGGAGGNTIYF.